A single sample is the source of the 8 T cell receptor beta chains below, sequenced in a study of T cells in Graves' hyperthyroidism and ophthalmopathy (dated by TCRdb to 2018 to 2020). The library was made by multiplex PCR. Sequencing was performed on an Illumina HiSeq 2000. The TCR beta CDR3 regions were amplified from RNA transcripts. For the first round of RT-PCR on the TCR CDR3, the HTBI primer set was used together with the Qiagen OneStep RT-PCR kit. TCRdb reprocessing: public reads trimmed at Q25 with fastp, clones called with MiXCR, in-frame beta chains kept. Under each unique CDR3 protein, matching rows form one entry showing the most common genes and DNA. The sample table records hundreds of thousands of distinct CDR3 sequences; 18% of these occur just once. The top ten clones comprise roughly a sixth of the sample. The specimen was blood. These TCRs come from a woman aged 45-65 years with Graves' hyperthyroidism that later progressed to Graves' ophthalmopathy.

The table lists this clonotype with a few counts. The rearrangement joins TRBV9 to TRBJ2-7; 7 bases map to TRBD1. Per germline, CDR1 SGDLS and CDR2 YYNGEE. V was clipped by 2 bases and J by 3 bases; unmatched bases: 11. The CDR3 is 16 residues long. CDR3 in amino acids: CASSVDPTGKLYEQYF. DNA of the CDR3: TGTGCCAGCAGCGTCGACCCGACAGGGAAACTCTACGAGCAGTACTTC.

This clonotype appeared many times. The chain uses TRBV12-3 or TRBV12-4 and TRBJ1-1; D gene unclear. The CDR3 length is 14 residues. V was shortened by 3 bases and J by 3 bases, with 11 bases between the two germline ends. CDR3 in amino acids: CASSLEGGYTEAFF. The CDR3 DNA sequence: TGTGCCAGCAGTTTGGAGGGAGGGTACACTGAAGCTTTCTTT.

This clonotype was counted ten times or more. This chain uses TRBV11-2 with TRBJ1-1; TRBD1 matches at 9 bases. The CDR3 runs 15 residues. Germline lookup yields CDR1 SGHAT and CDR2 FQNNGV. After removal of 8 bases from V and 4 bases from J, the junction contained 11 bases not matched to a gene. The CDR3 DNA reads TGTGCCAGCGTTTGGACAGGGGATTTAGGCACTGAAGCTTTCTTT. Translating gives CASVWTGDLGTEAFF.

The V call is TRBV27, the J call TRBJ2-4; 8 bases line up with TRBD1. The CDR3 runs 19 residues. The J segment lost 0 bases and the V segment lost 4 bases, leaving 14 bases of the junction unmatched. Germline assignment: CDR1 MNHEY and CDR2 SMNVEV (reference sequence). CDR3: CASSSTRDRYPLAKNIQYF. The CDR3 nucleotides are TGTGCCAGCAGTTCAACCCGGGACAGGTACCCCCTAGCCAAAAACATTCAGTACTTC.

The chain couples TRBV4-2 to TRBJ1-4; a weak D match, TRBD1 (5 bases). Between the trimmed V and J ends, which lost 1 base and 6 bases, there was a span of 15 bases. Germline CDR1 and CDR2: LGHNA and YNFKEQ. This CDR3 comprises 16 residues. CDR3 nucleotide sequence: TGTGCCAGCAGCCAAGTCCGGGGCGCGGGGGATGAAAAACTGTTTTTT. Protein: CASSQVRGAGDEKLFF.

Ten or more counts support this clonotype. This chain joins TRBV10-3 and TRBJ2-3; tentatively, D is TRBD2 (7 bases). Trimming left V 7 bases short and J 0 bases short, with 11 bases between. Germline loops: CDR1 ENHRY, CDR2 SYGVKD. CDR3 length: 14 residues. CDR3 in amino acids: CAIKAGASTDTQYF. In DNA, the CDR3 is TGTGCCATCAAGGCGGGGGCTAGCACAGATACGCAGTATTTT.

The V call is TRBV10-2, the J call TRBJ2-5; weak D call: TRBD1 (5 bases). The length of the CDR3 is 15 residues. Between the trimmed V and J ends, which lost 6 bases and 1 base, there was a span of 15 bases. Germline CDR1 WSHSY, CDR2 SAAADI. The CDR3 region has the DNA TGCGCCAGCAGCAAAGACAGAGTTTCCCAAGAGACCCAGTACTTC. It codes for CASSKDRVSQETQYF.

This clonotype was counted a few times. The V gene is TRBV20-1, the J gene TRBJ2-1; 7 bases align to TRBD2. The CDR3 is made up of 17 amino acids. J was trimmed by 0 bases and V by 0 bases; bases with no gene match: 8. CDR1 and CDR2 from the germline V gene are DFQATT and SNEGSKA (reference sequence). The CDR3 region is CSARDPTSSSSYNEQFF. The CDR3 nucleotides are TGCAGTGCTAGAGATCCGACTAGCTCCAGCTCCTACAATGAGCAGTTCTTC.